This T cell receptor beta chain was sequenced during a study of T cell changes during pregnancy in multiple sclerosis. Germline V lookup: CDR1 SGHTA, CDR2 FQGNSA. V was trimmed by 5 bases and J by 2 bases, leaving 9 bases between them. CDR3 length: 13 residues. Using immunoSEQ multiplex PCR, the repertoire was profiled, and TCRdb retains in-frame clones only, with some absent. The sample holds about 57,000 clones, less than 95% seen once. The rearrangement joins TRBV7-2 to TRBJ2-5, with D unclear. This sample comprised peripheral blood, obtained after pregnancy. This receptor was identified in a female donor in good health, enrolled as a control in a pregnancy study. CDR3 protein: CASSRGYQETQYF. In DNA form, the CDR3 reads TGTGCCAGCAGCCGCGGATATCAAGAGACCCAGTACTTC.